The T cell receptor (beta chain) described here comes from a study of T cell responses to AZD1222 COVID-19 vaccine. Overall study findings and caveats: There were vaccine-associated CD4 TCRs across spike, dominant at 160-218 and 743-854. Repertoires were sampled only after the peak T cell response. The study reported that nearly half of spike-specific TCRs target unmutated variant regions.

This table comes from immunoSEQ multiplex PCR, and its TCRdb copy is limited to in-frame clones, with some not included. Among fewer than 150,000 clones listed, over 90% were seen once. On this clone: Antigen specificity is unknown.

The germline CDR1 and CDR2 sequences are MGHRA and YSYEKL. The CDR3 extends over 16 amino acids. The V gene lost 0 bases and the J gene lost 7 bases, with 15 bases spanning the gap. This specimen was peripheral blood, taken on day 0 of AZD1222 vaccination. The chain combines TRBV4-1 with TRBJ1-4; D is undetermined. This clonotype was obtained from an adult in good health. The CDR3 DNA reads TGCGCCAGCAGCCAAGACCGGATCTTGACGGTTGAAAAACTGTTTTTT. It is translated as CASSQDRILTVEKLFF.